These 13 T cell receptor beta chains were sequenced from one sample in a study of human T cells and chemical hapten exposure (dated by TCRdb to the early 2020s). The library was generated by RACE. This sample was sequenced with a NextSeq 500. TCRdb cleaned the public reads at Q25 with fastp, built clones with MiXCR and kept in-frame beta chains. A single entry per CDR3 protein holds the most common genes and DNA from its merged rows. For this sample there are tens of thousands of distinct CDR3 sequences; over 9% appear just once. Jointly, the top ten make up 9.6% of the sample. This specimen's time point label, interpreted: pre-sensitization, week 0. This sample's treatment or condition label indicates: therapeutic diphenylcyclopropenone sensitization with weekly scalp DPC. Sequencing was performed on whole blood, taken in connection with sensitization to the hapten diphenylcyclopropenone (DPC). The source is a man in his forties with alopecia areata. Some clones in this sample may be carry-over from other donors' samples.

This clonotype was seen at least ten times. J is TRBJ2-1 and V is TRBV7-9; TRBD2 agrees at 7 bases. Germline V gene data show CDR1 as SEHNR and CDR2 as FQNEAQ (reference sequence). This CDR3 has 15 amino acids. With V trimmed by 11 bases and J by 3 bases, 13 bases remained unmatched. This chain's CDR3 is CAAPLGGGNYNEQFF. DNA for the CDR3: TGTGCCGCTCCTCTGGGGGGGGGAAACTACAATGAGCAGTTCTTC. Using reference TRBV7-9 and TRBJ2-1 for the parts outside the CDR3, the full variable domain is DTGVSQNPRHKITKRGQNVTFRCDPISEHNRLYWYRQTLGQGPEFLTYFQNEAQLEKSRLLSDRFSAERPKGSFSTLEIQRTEQGDSAMYLCAAPLGGGNYNEQFFGPGTRLTVL.

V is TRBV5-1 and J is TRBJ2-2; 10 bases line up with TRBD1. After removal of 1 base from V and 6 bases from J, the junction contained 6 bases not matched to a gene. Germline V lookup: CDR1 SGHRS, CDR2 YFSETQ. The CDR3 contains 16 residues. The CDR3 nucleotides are TGCGCCAGCAGCTTGAGACAGGGGGCTACTGCCGGGGAGCTGTTTTTT. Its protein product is CASSLRQGATAGELFF.

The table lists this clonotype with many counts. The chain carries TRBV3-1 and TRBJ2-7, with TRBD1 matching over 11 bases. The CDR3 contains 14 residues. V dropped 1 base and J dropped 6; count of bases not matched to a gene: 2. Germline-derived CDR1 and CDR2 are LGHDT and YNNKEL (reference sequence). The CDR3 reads CASSQAGTGGEQYF. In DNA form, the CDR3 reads TGTGCCAGCAGCCAAGCCGGGACAGGGGGCGAGCAGTACTTC.

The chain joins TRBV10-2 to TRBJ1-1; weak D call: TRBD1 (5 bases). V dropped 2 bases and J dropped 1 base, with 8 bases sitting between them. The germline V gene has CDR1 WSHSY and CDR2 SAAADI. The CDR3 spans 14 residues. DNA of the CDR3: TGCGCCAGCAGTGAGGGCGGGGCGAACACTGAAGCTTTCTTT. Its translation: CASSEGGANTEAFF.

The CDR3 sequence: CSVYKVGTYEQYF. The CDR3 DNA follows: TGCAGCGTTTACAAAGTCGGTACCTACGAGCAGTACTTC. The chain combines TRBV29-1 with TRBJ2-7, with unresolved D. V was trimmed by 5 bases and J by 2 bases, leaving 13 bases between them. CDR1 and CDR2 from the germline V gene are SQVTM and ANQGSEA. The CDR3 is 13 residues long.

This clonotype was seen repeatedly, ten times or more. In DNA form, the CDR3 reads TGTCCCCTGCGGGGAGCCCACAATGAGCAGTTCTTC. Translation gives CPLRGAHNEQFF. This chain links TRBV27 with TRBJ2-1; tentative D call: TRBD2 (6 bases). The CDR3 is 12 residues long. Germline V gene data show CDR1 as MNHEY and CDR2 as SMNVEV (reference sequence).

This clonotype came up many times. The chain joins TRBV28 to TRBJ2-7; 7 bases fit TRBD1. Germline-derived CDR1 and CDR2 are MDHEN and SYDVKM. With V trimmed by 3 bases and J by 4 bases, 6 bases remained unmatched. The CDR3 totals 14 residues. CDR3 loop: CASSFLDRAYEQYF. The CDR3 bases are TGTGCCAGCAGTTTTCTTGACAGGGCATACGAGCAGTACTTC.

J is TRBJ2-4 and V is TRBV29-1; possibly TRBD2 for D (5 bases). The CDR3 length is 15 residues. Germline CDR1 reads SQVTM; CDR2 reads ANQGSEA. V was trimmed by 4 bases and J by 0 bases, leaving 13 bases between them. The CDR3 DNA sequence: TGCAGCGTTGTTGGAGCGGCGCTAGCCAAAAACATTCAGTACTTC. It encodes CSVVGAALAKNIQYF.

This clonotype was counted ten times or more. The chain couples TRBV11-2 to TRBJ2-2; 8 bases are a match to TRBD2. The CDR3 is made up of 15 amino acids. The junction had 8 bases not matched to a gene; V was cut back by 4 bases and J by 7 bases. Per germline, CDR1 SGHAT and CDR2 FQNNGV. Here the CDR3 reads CASSWQGLGGGELFF. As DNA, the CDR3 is TGTGCCAGCAGCTGGCAGGGACTAGGGGGCGGGGAGCTGTTTTTT.

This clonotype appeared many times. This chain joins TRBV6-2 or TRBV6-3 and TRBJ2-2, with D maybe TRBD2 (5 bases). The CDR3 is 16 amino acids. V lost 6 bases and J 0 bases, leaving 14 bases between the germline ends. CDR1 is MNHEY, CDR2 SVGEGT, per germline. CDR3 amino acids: CASRQGGGPNTGELFF. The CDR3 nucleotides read TGTGCCAGCAGACAAGGAGGCGGACCGAACACCGGGGAGCTGTTTTTT.

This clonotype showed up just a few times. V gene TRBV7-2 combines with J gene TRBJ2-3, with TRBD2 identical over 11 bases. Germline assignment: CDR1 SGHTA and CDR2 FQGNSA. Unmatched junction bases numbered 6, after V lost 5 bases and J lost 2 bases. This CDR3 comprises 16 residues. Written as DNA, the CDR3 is TGTGCCAGCAGCCCGTGGACTAGCGGGTACACAGATACGCAGTATTTT. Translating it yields CASSPWTSGYTDTQYF.

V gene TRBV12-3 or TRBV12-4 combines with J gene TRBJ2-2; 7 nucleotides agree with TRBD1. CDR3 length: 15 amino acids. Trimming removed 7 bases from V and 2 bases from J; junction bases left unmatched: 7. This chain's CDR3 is CASTTGQVNTGELFF. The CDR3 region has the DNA TGTGCCAGCACAACTGGACAGGTTAACACCGGGGAGCTGTTTTTT.

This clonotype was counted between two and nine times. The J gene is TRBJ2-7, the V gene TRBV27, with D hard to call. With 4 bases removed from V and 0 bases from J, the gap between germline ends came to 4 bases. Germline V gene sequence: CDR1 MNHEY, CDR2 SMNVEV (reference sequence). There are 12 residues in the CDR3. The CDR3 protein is CASSWSSYEQYF. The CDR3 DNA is TGTGCCAGCAGTTGGAGCTCCTACGAGCAGTACTTC.